These 24 T cell receptor beta chains share one sample of origin, sequenced in a study of tumor-infiltrating lymphocytes in oesophageal squamous cell carcinoma. TCRdb recomputed calls from the PCR reads with MiXCR, one row per CDR3 protein. Here the sample spans over 10,000 distinct CDR3 sequences, 50% to 60% being singletons. Material for sequencing was esophageal tumor tissue. The receptor source for this set is a female donor with esophageal squamous cell carcinoma.

This chain links TRBV5-1 with TRBJ2-2, with D perhaps matching TRBD2 (6 bases). V was trimmed by 6 bases and J by 0 bases, leaving 18 bases between them. Germline V gene lookup returns CDR1 SGHRS and CDR2 YFSETQ. This CDR3 region has 17 residues. The CDR3 reads CASTSGVGYPNTGELFF. The CDR3 DNA follows: TGCGCCAGCACCTCGGGGGTCGGGTACCCGAACACCGGGGAGCTGTTTTTT.

This clonotype was detected a few times. The chain is built from TRBV7-2 and TRBJ2-7; D gene ambiguous. The CDR3 spans 16 residues. Germline V CDR1 and CDR2: SGHTA, FQGNSA. The V gene lost 5 bases and the J gene lost 7 bases, with 24 bases spanning the gap. CDR3 residues: CASSPPVTRLYNEQYF. The CDR3 coding sequence is TGTGCCAGCAGCCCCCCCGTCACTCGCCTGTACAATGAGCAGTACTTC.

This clonotype was seen at least ten times. The rearrangement uses TRBV11-1 and TRBJ1-3; D perhaps matches TRBD1 (5 bases). This CDR3 is built from 13 residues. Per the germline V gene, CDR1 is SGHAT and CDR2 is FQDESV (reference sequence). Trimming left V 3 bases short and J 4 bases short, with 7 bases between. CDR3 sequence reads: CASSLTAGNTIYF. As DNA, the CDR3 is TGTGCCAGCAGCTTGACAGCCGGAAACACCATATATTTT.

Comment on this clonotype: A read error may explain this, as a much larger clone is one base away. The chain recombines TRBV7-6 with TRBJ2-7; no reliable D call. Near its end, the DNA agrees better with TRBJ2-1, so the J call may be wrong. CDR3 size: 13 residues. Germline values: CDR1 SGHVS, CDR2 FNYEAQ. The CDR3 DNA is TGTGCCAGCAGCTTTCAGTACTCCTACGAGCAGTTCTTC. Translating it yields CASSFQYSYEQFF.

This clonotype has only a few counts. The chain links TRBV3-1 to TRBJ2-1, with a tentative D call TRBD1 (5 bases). The J call may be incorrect, as the DNA end agrees better with TRBJ2-5. Germline V lookup: CDR1 LGHDT, CDR2 YNNKEL (reference sequence). This CDR3 comprises 13 residues. This chain's CDR3 is CASSLSPGETQYF. CDR3 sequence (DNA): TGTGCCAGCAGCCTATCCCCAGGGGAGACCCAGTACTTC.

The chain recombines TRBV12-3 or TRBV12-4 with TRBJ2-1, with 8 bases lining up with TRBD1. V shed 4 bases, J shed 8 bases, and the junction held 10 bases outside the gene matches. The CDR3 is 15 amino acids. The CDR3 DNA is TGTGCCAGCAGTTCCTCAGGGGGCGGTGGCGATGAGCAGTTCTTC. Its translation: CASSSSGGGGDEQFF.

The V call is TRBV7-8, the J call TRBJ2-5; 11 bases map to TRBD2. In germline, CDR1 is SGHVS, CDR2 FQNEAQ. V lost 0 bases and J lost 3; bases outside the gene matches: 6. The CDR3 spans 17 residues. This CDR3 reads CASSLAGLAGGKETQYF. The CDR3 DNA sequence: TGTGCCAGCAGCTTAGCCGGGCTAGCGGGAGGAAAAGAGACCCAGTACTTC.

This chain uses TRBV11-3 with TRBJ2-7; D gene ambiguous. The end of the DNA aligns better with TRBJ2-5, so the J call may be wrong. CDR1 and CDR2 (germline): SGHNT, YENEEA. This CDR3 has 13 residues. CDR3: CASSLPGGETQYF. The CDR3 bases are TGTGCCAGCAGCTTGCCTGGTGGAGAGACCCAGTACTTC.

The chain uses TRBV7-9 and TRBJ1-2, with 8 nucleotides matching TRBD1. V shed 1 base, J shed 5 bases, and the junction held 6 bases outside the gene matches. The germline V gene has CDR1 SEHNR and CDR2 FQNEAQ (reference sequence). This CDR3 is 15 amino acids long. CDR3 sequence: CASSLGQGREYGYTF. For the CDR3, the DNA is TGTGCCAGCAGCTTAGGACAGGGGCGCGAGTATGGCTACACCTTC. Combining the CDR3 with reference TRBV7-9 and TRBJ1-2 gives the whole variable domain DTGVSQNPRHKITKRGQNVTFRCDPISEHNRLYWYRQTLGQGPEFLTYFQNEAQLEKSRLLSDRFSAERPKGSFSTLEIQRTEQGDSAMYLCASSLGQGREYGYTFGSGTRLTVV.

In this sample, this clonotype turned up once. The chain recombines TRBV10-3 with TRBJ2-5; 8 nucleotides match TRBD1. Near its end, the DNA agrees better with TRBJ2-7, so the J call may be wrong. CDR1 and CDR2 (germline): ENHRY, SYGVKD. The CDR3 is made up of 15 amino acids. Written as DNA, the CDR3 is TGTGCCATCACCCCAGGGGGCGACGGGGCCTACGAGCAGTACTTC. Encoded protein: CAITPGGDGAYEQYF.

This clonotype has only one observation. This chain uses TRBV7-2 with TRBJ2-7; TRBD1 matches 10 bases. The CDR3 runs to 14 residues. Per germline, CDR1 SGHTA and CDR2 FQGNSA. V was clipped by 5 bases and J by 9 bases; unmatched bases: 10. CDR3 sequence reads: CASSPDRGRDLQYF. In nucleotides, the CDR3 is TGTGCCAGCAGCCCAGACAGGGGGCGCGATTTGCAGTACTTC.

The chain is built from TRBV28 and TRBJ2-3, with 10 bases identical to TRBD1. The CDR3 runs to 15 residues. In germline, CDR1 is MDHEN, CDR2 SYDVKM. The trim removed 5 bases at V and 3 bases at J, leaving 5 bases unmatched. CDR3 DNA sequence: TGTGCCAGCAGTCGGGACAGGGGTTGGACAGATACGCAGTATTTT. Protein sequence: CASSRDRGWTDTQYF.

Comments on this clonotype: A read error may produce the germline difference seen at one junction end. This sequence joins TRBV28 and TRBJ2-6; 8 positions match TRBD1. The CDR3 is 15 residues long. In germline, CDR1 is MDHEN, CDR2 SYDVKM. The CDR3 here is CASSSGGSGAKVLTF. The CDR3 nucleotides read TGTGCCAGCAGCTCAGGGGGCTCAGGGGCCAAAGTCCTGACTTTC. Filled out from reference TRBV28 and TRBJ2-6, the complete variable domain reads DVKVTQSSRYLVKRTGEKVFLECVQDMDHENMFWYRQDPGLGLRLIYFSYDVKMKEKGDIPEGYSVSREKKERFSLILESASTNQTSMYLCASSSGGSGAKVLTFGAGSRLTVL.

The CDR3 is CASSYPVGERVNEQFF. As DNA, the CDR3 is TGTGCCAGCAGTTACCCCGTGGGCGAGAGGGTGAATGAGCAGTTCTTC. The chain couples TRBV6-6 to TRBJ2-5; tentative D call: TRBD2 (5 bases). Matching the DNA end better, TRBJ2-1 makes the J call doubtful. This CDR3 comprises 16 residues. Per germline, CDR1 MNHNY and CDR2 SVGAGI (reference sequence).

This clonotype was detected only a few times. The chain is built from TRBV12-3 or TRBV12-4 and TRBJ2-3; 8 bases line up with TRBD2. The CDR3 spans 13 residues. With V trimmed by 4 bases and J by 7 bases, 4 bases remained unmatched. The CDR3 DNA sequence: TGTGCCAGCAGTTCGGGACTAGGAAATACGCAGTATTTT. Protein: CASSSGLGNTQYF.

This chain links TRBV11-3 with TRBJ2-2; maybe TRBD2 (5 bases). CDR1 SGHNT and CDR2 YENEEA come from the germline V gene. V lost 1 base and J lost 5, with 11 bases in between. The CDR3 length is 15 residues. CDR3 sequence reads: CASSLARTSTGELFF. The CDR3 nucleotides are TGTGCCAGCAGCTTAGCCCGGACTTCTACCGGGGAGCTGTTTTTT.

As regards this clonotype: One end of the junction varies from germline; a read error may be responsible. The chain has TRBV27 and TRBJ1-1; D is uncertain. The germline V gene encodes CDR1 MNHEY and CDR2 SMNVEV (reference sequence). The CDR3 is made up of 13 amino acids. CDR3 coding DNA: TGTGCCAGCAGTTTAAGGCGATTGACTGAAGCGTTCTTT. The encoded protein is CASSLRRLTEAFF.

This clonotype appeared a single time. This chain connects TRBV7-2 to TRBJ2-5, with D perhaps TRBD1 (5 bases). The J call may be wrong; the DNA end is better matched by TRBJ2-1. In germline, CDR1 is SGHTA, CDR2 FQGNSA. This CDR3 has 15 amino acids. The DNA for the CDR3 is TGTGCCAGCAGCTCCCGGACAACCTCCTACAATGAGCAGTTCTTC. Encoded protein: CASSSRTTSYNEQFF.

The CDR3 region has the DNA TGTGCCAGCAGCTTAGTGGGGGCGTCAGATACGCAGTATTTT. As protein: CASSLVGASDTQYF. The V call is TRBV7-6, the J call TRBJ2-3; weak D call: TRBD1 (6 bases). Germline V CDR1 and CDR2: SGHVS, FNYEAQ. The V gene lost 1 base and the J gene lost 4 bases, with 9 bases spanning the gap. The CDR3 totals 14 residues. The full variable domain, rest sourced from reference TRBV7-6 and TRBJ2-3, is GAGVSQSPRYKVTKRGQDVALRCDPISGHVSLYWYRQALGQGPEFLTYFNYEAQQDKSGLPNDRFSAERPEGSISTLTIQRTEQRDSAMYRCASSLVGASDTQYFGPGTRLTVL.

This clonotype occurred a few times. This rearrangement joins TRBV20-1 to TRBJ2-1; TRBD2 matches at 8 bases. Looked up from germline, CDR1 is DFQATT and CDR2 is SNEGSKA (reference sequence). The CDR3 contains 15 residues. The junction had 17 bases not matched to a gene; V was cut back by 6 bases and J by 10 bases. The CDR3, as DNA: TGCAGTGCAGATCCAAGCGGGGGTTGGCCAAACGAGCAGTTCTTC. Protein: CSADPSGGWPNEQFF.

The chain recombines TRBV11-2 with TRBJ2-1, with D possibly TRBD1 on 5 matching bases. This CDR3 is 15 amino acids long. Per the germline V gene, CDR1 is SGHAT and CDR2 is FQNNGV. Trimming left V 1 base short and J 5 bases short, with 12 bases between. CDR3 loop: CASSLGANRNNEQFF. CDR3 in DNA: TGTGCCAGCAGCTTAGGGGCCAACAGGAACAATGAGCAGTTCTTC.

This chain joins TRBV24-1 and TRBJ2-7; 7 nucleotides line up with TRBD2. Gene TRBJ2-1 matches the end of the DNA better, so the J call may be wrong. The germline gives CDR1 KGHDR, CDR2 SFDVKD. CDR3 length equals 16 residues. The CDR3 here is CATSDRGGSRVNEQFF. DNA for the CDR3: TGTGCCACCAGTGATCGGGGCGGGAGCAGGGTGAATGAGCAGTTCTTC.

The chain has TRBV27 and TRBJ2-5, with D unclear. The DNA end is a closer match to TRBJ2-1, so the J assignment may be wrong. The CDR3 loop spans 13 amino acids. Germline assignment: CDR1 MNHEY and CDR2 SMNVEV (reference sequence). The CDR3 region has the DNA TGTGCCAGCAAGGCACTTACCTACAATGAGCAGTTCTTC. This sequence encodes CASKALTYNEQFF.

This clonotype turned up a few times. J is TRBJ1-4 and V is TRBV7-4; D is uncertain. CDR1 SGHVT and CDR2 SQSDAQ come from the germline V gene. The CDR3 is 16 residues long. Trimming took 4 bases from V and 3 from J, leaving 15 bases between them. The CDR3 region is CASSSKNRESNEKLFF. CDR3 DNA sequence: TGTGCCAGCAGCTCAAAAAATCGGGAGTCTAATGAAAAACTGTTTTTT.